Below, one T cell receptor beta chain is given with its context. Its specificity is not known. This CDR3 is built from 14 residues. Looked up from germline, CDR1 is SEHNR and CDR2 is FQNEAQ (reference sequence). Trimming removed 5 bases from V and 0 bases from J, with 11 bases in between. The entry originates in a study of cytotoxic CD8 clonotypes in ibrutinib-treated CLL. PBMCs were cryopreserved, and 1.5 to 2.5 micrograms of genomic DNA from them went into TCR beta libraries. Study-level findings and limits: Baseline-level clonality went beyond age-matched healthy donors and moved in step with circulating CD8+ T-cell counts. Clonality rose at ibrutinib response and fell back toward baseline at progression.

Target depth was 1 in 200,000 to 1 in 1 million T cells, about 10x per clonotype. Here immunoSEQ multiplex PCR was the method, and the copy in TCRdb shows in-frame clones only, minus some. The table includes approximately 40,000 clones, around 70% detected once. The receptor's source is a human donor with chronic lymphocytic leukemia. The genes are TRBV7-9 and TRBJ2-7; D ambiguous. The material was PBMCs, obtained at disease progression, from a patient treated with ibrutinib. For the CDR3, the DNA is TGTGCCAGCAGCCCTGACGGAGCCTCCTACGAGCAGTACTTC. It is translated as CASSPDGASYEQYF.